These 21 T cell receptor beta chains were sequenced from one sample in a study of T cell changes during pregnancy in multiple sclerosis. TCRdb keeps only in-frame clones here, not all; method: immunoSEQ multiplex PCR. The sample lists about 22,000 clones, over 65% occurring once. Sequencing was performed on CD8+ T cells from peripheral blood mononuclear cells, taken before pregnancy. These receptors all come from a female donor with multiple sclerosis, enrolled in a pregnancy study.

V usage is TRBV9 and J usage is TRBJ1-2; TRBD1 is a possible D gene (5 bases). The CDR3 is 14 residues long. Germline assignment: CDR1 SGDLS and CDR2 YYNGEE. V was trimmed by 4 bases and J by 7 bases, leaving 17 bases between them. This CDR3 is CASSPQGQTGGYTF. CDR3 nucleotides: TGTGCCAGCAGCCCCCAGGGCCAAACAGGTGGCTACACCTTC. The full variable domain, with the rest looked up from reference TRBV9 and TRBJ1-2, is DSGVTQTPKHLITATGQRVTLRCSPRSGDLSVYWYQQSLDQGLQFLIQYYNGEERAKGNILERFSAQQFPDLHSELNLSSLELGDSALYFCASSPQGQTGGYTFGSGTRLTVV.

The gene calls are TRBV6-4 and TRBJ2-1, with TRBD2 as a possible D gene (7 bases). V was pared by 3 bases and J by 8 bases, with 17 bases between. Germline V gives CDR1 MRHNA, CDR2 SNTAGT. The CDR3 totals 15 residues. CDR3 residues: CASSESAGEGDEQFF. CDR3 coding DNA: TGTGCCAGCAGTGAAAGTGCGGGAGAGGGGGATGAGCAGTTCTTC.

With regard to this clone: A much larger clone differs from this one at a single base, so this may be a read error. The same CDR3 can be traced to other DNA sequences in this sample. The chain recombines TRBV19 with TRBJ1-1; D perhaps matches TRBD1 (6 bases). Germline V CDR1 and CDR2: LNHDA, SQIVND (reference sequence). The CDR3 sequence is 13 residues long. Trimming left V 1 base short and J 4 bases short, with 7 bases between. CDR3: CASSIGTATEAFF. In DNA, the CDR3 is TGTGCCAGTAGTATAGGGACAGCCACTGAAGCTTTCTTT. Full variable domain (outside the CDR3, taken from reference TRBV19 and TRBJ1-1): DGGITQSPKYLFRKEGQNVTLSCEQNLNHDAMYWYRQDPGQGLRLIYYSQIVNDFQKGDIAEGYSVSREKKESFPLTVTSAQKNPTAFYLCASSIGTATEAFFGQGTRLTVV.

This chain connects TRBV6-5 to TRBJ1-2; D not resolved. Looked up from germline, CDR1 is MNHEY and CDR2 is SVGAGI. This CDR3 contains 12 residues. V lost 5 bases and J lost 7, with 11 bases in between. The CDR3 protein is CASSPGSGGYTF. The CDR3 nucleotides are TGTGCCAGCAGTCCGGGGTCTGGTGGCTACACCTTC.

V usage is TRBV7-7 and J usage is TRBJ2-3; D is possibly TRBD2 (6 bases). The V end lost 1 base, the J end lost 0 bases, and 14 bases lay between the germline ends. The CDR3 extends over 17 amino acids. The V gene's germline CDR1 is SSHAT and CDR2 FNYEAQ (reference sequence). Here the CDR3 DNA reads TGTGCCAGCAGCTTAGACCCGGACGGGACTAGCACAGATACGCAGTATTTT. Translation gives CASSLDPDGTSTDTQYF.

This clone showed up just once. The V and J genes are TRBV5-1 and TRBJ2-7; weak D call: TRBD1 (5 bases). The V end was cut by 2 bases, the J end by 3 bases, with 15 bases between. There are 15 residues in the CDR3. CDR1 and CDR2 (germline): SGHRS, YFSETQ. The CDR3 region has the DNA TGCGCCAGCAGCTTTAGGTCCAGGGAAGTCTACGAGCAGTACTTC. Translating gives CASSFRSREVYEQYF.

This clone is judged medium-sized (0.01 to 0.1%). This rearrangement joins TRBV19 to TRBJ1-1; TRBD1 agrees at 7 bases. The germline V gene encodes CDR1 LNHDA and CDR2 SQIVND (reference sequence). V was clipped by 7 bases and J by 3 bases; unmatched bases: 8. The CDR3 is made up of 14 amino acids. The CDR3 region has the DNA TGTGCCAGTAAGTGGGGCAGGGGGTACACTGAAGCTTTCTTT. This sequence encodes CASKWGRGYTEAFF.

The chain links TRBV10-2 to TRBJ2-5; 12 bases are shared with TRBD1. V shed 8 bases and J 5 bases; nucleotides not matched to a gene: 12. The CDR3 is 16 amino acids. Per germline, CDR1 WSHSY and CDR2 SAAADI. CDR3 loop: CASLRDRGLEGETQYF. The CDR3 region has the DNA TGCGCCAGCCTCCGGGACAGGGGGCTGGAAGGGGAGACCCAGTACTTC.

This clone was detected once. The CDR3 reads CASSVTGFGNEQYF. For the CDR3, the DNA is TGTGCCAGCAGCGTCACGGGATTTGGCAACGAGCAGTACTTC. This rearrangement joins TRBV9 to TRBJ2-7, with D perhaps TRBD2 (5 bases). CDR1 is SGDLS, CDR2 YYNGEE, per germline. Trimming removed 2 bases from V and 5 bases from J, with 14 bases in between. This CDR3 region has 14 residues.

The chain has TRBV13 and TRBJ2-2; 14 nucleotides line up with TRBD2. Trimming removed 5 bases from V and 4 bases from J; junction bases left unmatched: 3. This CDR3 region has 16 residues. From germline, CDR1 is PRHDT and CDR2 FYEKMQ (reference sequence). CDR3 DNA: TGTGCCAGCAGCCCGGGACTAGCGGGAGCCACCGGGGAGCTGTTTTTT. It is translated as CASSPGLAGATGELFF.

The V gene is TRBV27, the J gene TRBJ2-6, with D possibly TRBD1 on 6 matching bases. Germline CDR1 reads MNHEY; CDR2 reads SMNVEV (reference sequence). The CDR3 totals 18 residues. Trimming took 4 bases from V and 0 from J, leaving 16 bases between them. CDR3 sequence reads: CASSSRTESISGANVLTF. The DNA for the CDR3 is TGTGCCAGCAGTTCCCGGACAGAATCCATCTCTGGGGCCAACGTCCTGACTTTC.

The chain combines TRBV9 with TRBJ1-2; the match to TRBD1 covers 8 bases. CDR3 length equals 13 residues. J gave up 8 bases and V 3 bases, and 6 bases lay outside the gene matches. Germline V CDR1 and CDR2: SGDLS, YYNGEE. CDR3 amino acids: CASSATGVVGYTF. For the CDR3, the DNA is TGTGCCAGCAGCGCGACAGGGGTCGTAGGCTACACCTTC. Combining the CDR3 with reference TRBV9 and TRBJ1-2 gives the whole variable domain DSGVTQTPKHLITATGQRVTLRCSPRSGDLSVYWYQQSLDQGLQFLIQYYNGEERAKGNILERFSAQQFPDLHSELNLSSLELGDSALYFCASSATGVVGYTFGSGTRLTVV.

The chain is built from TRBV11-2 and TRBJ1-1, with D possibly TRBD1 on 5 matching bases. The CDR3 covers 17 residues. Germline V CDR1 and CDR2: SGHAT, FQNNGV. The V gene lost 2 bases and the J gene lost 3 bases, with 19 bases spanning the gap. The CDR3, as DNA: TGTGCCAGCAGCTTAAGCAAGGGGTACACCGGCGACACTGAAGCTTTCTTT. Residues: CASSLSKGYTGDTEAFF.

This clone was seen more than once but under ten times. The chain links TRBV7-6 to TRBJ2-3; possibly TRBD2 for D (5 bases). Germline V gene data show CDR1 as SGHVS and CDR2 as FNYEAQ. The CDR3 sequence is 13 residues long. The ends were cut back, 3 bases at V and 2 bases at J, with 6 bases in the middle. CDR3: CASSFDYTDTQYF. The CDR3 nucleotides are TGTGCCAGCAGCTTCGACTACACAGATACGCAGTATTTT.

The chain is built from TRBV5-1 and TRBJ2-7; D might be TRBD1 (5 bases). The V and J ends lost 4 bases and 2 bases respectively, with 13 bases between them. Germline-derived CDR1 and CDR2 are SGHRS and YFSETQ. CDR3 length: 14 amino acids. In DNA, the CDR3 is TGCGCCAGCAGCCCCTTCGACAGAGCCTACGAGCAGTACTTC. It is translated as CASSPFDRAYEQYF.

The chain combines TRBV27 with TRBJ1-5, with D perhaps TRBD1 (5 bases). The CDR3 is 13 amino acids. With 2 bases removed from V and 7 bases from J, the gap between germline ends came to 9 bases. The V gene's germline CDR1 is MNHEY and CDR2 SMNVEV (reference sequence). The CDR3: CASSLGGAQPQHF. The CDR3 region has the DNA TGTGCCAGCAGTTTAGGCGGGGCCCAGCCCCAGCATTTT.

This chain connects TRBV5-1 to TRBJ1-1, with D possibly being TRBD1 (6 bases). Germline CDR1 SGHRS, CDR2 YFSETQ. The length of the CDR3 is 14 residues. Trimming removed 0 bases from V and 6 bases from J, with 12 bases in between. The CDR3 protein is CASSLEGVYSEAFF. The CDR3 DNA sequence: TGCGCCAGCAGCTTGGAGGGGGTCTATTCTGAAGCTTTCTTT.

This chain connects TRBV28 to TRBJ1-4, with D tentatively TRBD1 (5 bases). Trimming pared 4 bases from V and 5 bases from J, leaving 8 bases between. This CDR3 has 13 amino acids. CDR1 MDHEN and CDR2 SYDVKM come from the germline V gene. CDR3 loop: CASSSGINEKLFF. The CDR3 DNA follows: TGTGCCAGCAGTTCAGGGATCAATGAAAAACTGTTTTTT.

This rearrangement joins TRBV10-3 to TRBJ1-5; D is uncertain. With 10 bases removed from V and 3 bases from J, the gap between germline ends came to 19 bases. The CDR3 is made up of 15 amino acids. The germline V gene has CDR1 ENHRY and CDR2 SYGVKD. In DNA, the CDR3 is TGTGCCACCAGGCTAACACAGAATAACAATCAGCCCCAGCATTTT. This codes for CATRLTQNNNQPQHF.

The V call is TRBV13, the J call TRBJ2-1, with 8 bases fitting TRBD2. V trimming: 3 bases; J trimming: 6 bases; junction bases outside the gene matches: 13. This CDR3 contains 17 residues. Looked up from germline, CDR1 is PRHDT and CDR2 is FYEKMQ (reference sequence). CDR3 sequence (DNA): TGTGCCAGCAGCTTTTTAGGCAGCGGGAGTAGGTTCAATGAGCAGTTCTTC. Protein: CASSFLGSGSRFNEQFF.

J is TRBJ2-7 and V is TRBV5-5; 8 bases match TRBD1. Germline V gene sequence: CDR1 SGHKS, CDR2 YYEKEE (reference sequence). The CDR3 totals 14 residues. Trimming at V came to 3 bases and at J to 3 bases, leaving 5 bases not matched to a gene. In DNA, the CDR3 is TGTGCCAGCAGCTACGGACAGGGTTTCTACGAGCAGTACTTC. Translated, it gives CASSYGQGFYEQYF. Using reference TRBV5-5 and TRBJ2-7 for the parts outside the CDR3, the full variable domain is DAGVTQSPTHLIKTRGQQVTLRCSPISGHKSVSWYQQVLGQGPQFIFQYYEKEERGRGNFPDRFSARQFPNYSSELNVNALLLGDSALYLCASSYGQGFYEQYFGPGTRLTVT.